These 4 T cell receptor beta chains originate from one sample sequenced in a study of circulating CD8 cells and anti-PD-1 response in melanoma. Using approximately 15 ng of total RNA, TCR libraries were made with the QIAseq Immune Repertoire TCR panel. TCRdb passed the reads through MiXCR, listing each CDR3 protein once. The sample includes hundreds of distinct CDR3 sequences, approximately 6% seen only once; the top ten take roughly a sixth. Live CD3+CD8+TCRalphabeta+ cells were sorted into four subsets by PD-1 and/or TIGIT. The material was CD8+ T cells from PBMCs, obtained at baseline or after one month of anti-PD-1 therapy (not recorded which). The receptors shown here come from a human donor with melanoma.

Judged by abundance, this clonotype is medium-sized. The J gene is TRBJ1-1, the V gene TRBV11-2, with 9 bases identical to TRBD1. The CDR3 has 16 residues. V trimming: 0 bases; J trimming: 8 bases; junction bases outside the gene matches: 10. Germline V CDR1 and CDR2: SGHAT, FQNNGV. The DNA of the CDR3 is TGTGCCAGCAGCTTAGAGAGGACAGGGGAAGAAATGGAAGCTTTCTTT. This gives the protein CASSLERTGEEMEAFF.

In its sample, this clonotype is large. The V and J genes are TRBV7-3 and TRBJ2-2; no firm D call. CDR1 SGHTA and CDR2 FQGTGA come from the germline V gene. V lost 3 bases and J 2 bases, leaving 7 bases between the germline ends. The CDR3 has 14 amino acids. CDR3 nucleotide sequence: TGTGCCAGCAGCTTCAAAGTTAACACCGGGGAGCTGTTTTTT. It encodes CASSFKVNTGELFF. The whole variable domain, remainder taken from reference TRBV7-3 and TRBJ2-2, is GAGVSQTPSNKVTEKGKYVELRCDPISGHTALYWYRQSLGQGPEFLIYFQGTGAADDSGLPNDRFFAVRPEGSVSTLKIQRTERGDSAVYLCASSFKVNTGELFFGEGSRLTVL.

By its share, this clonotype is large. This sequence joins TRBV24-1 and TRBJ2-5; no firm D call. V dropped 6 bases and J dropped 9 bases, with 16 bases sitting between them. The CDR3 runs to 13 residues. Germline CDR1 reads KGHDR; CDR2 reads SFDVKD. Written as DNA, the CDR3 is TGTGCCACCAGTCCTGGAACGGAGAAGTCCCAGTACTTC. This gives the protein CATSPGTEKSQYF.

This clonotype is termed large (0.1 to 1%). The chain has TRBV4-1 and TRBJ1-6; D gene uncertain. The CDR3 spans 15 residues. Trimming stripped 0 bases from V and 10 bases from J, with 13 bases between. Looked up from germline, CDR1 is MGHRA and CDR2 is YSYEKL. In DNA form, the CDR3 reads TGCGCCAGCAGCCAAGATCGGATCGAGAGCTCACCCCTCCACTTT. Translation: CASSQDRIESSPLHF.